This entry concerns a single TCR beta chain. Its antigen is as yet unknown. This specimen comes from a study of Graves' ophthalmopathy and Graves' hyperthyroidism. Study-level findings and limits: Prediction of ophthalmopathy progression reached about 65% sensitivity and around 76% specificity.

Patients were left out if they had other autoimmune diseases, uncontrolled infections, pregnancy or lactation. 10 ml of fresh blood yielded the PBMCs by density gradient. RNA transcripts yielded amplified TCR beta CDR3 regions. Following a first-round RT-PCR that used HTBI primers, a second-round multiplex PCR was carried out. TCRdb reprocessed the multiplex PCR reads via MiXCR and lists one record per CDR3 protein. Here the sample spans 500,000 to 800,000 distinct CDR3 sequences, about two fifths being singletons. The receptor was derived from an adult man with Graves' ophthalmopathy. Material: peripheral blood.

In nucleotides, the CDR3 is TGTGCCACCCATACAGTGCGGCGGACTAACCAAGAGACCCAGTACTTC. Translating it yields CATHTVRRTNQETQYF. This rearrangement joins TRBV24-1 to TRBJ2-5; D may be TRBD2 (6 bases). Germline loops: CDR1 KGHDR, CDR2 SFDVKD. Between the trimmed V and J ends, which lost 9 bases and 0 bases, there was a span of 19 bases. The CDR3 extends over 16 amino acids.